This T cell receptor (beta chain) was retrieved from a study of sequential checkpoint blockade in melanoma (dated by TCRdb to between 2019 and 2020). Looking at the study overall: Patients were randomized 1:1 to first-line nivolumab followed by ipilimumab (arm A) or ipilimumab followed by nivolumab (arm B). Maintenance nivolumab came after both trial sequences.

A word on this clone: Its antigen is unknown. Per-base quality was not reported, and no clone a single base away is much larger than it.

The immunoSEQ Assay was used to immunosequence TCRbeta CDR3 regions from genomic DNA. Before high-throughput sequencing, genomic DNA was amplified using bias-controlled multiplex PCR. Concerning the study's data processing: To quantify the absolute abundance of each unique TCRbeta CDR3 region, the sequences were collapsed and filtered. Clonality was defined as 1 minus Pielou's evenness and was calculated using productive rearrangements only. A previously published method was used to identify clones with significantly greater frequencies in on-treatment samples than in baseline samples. The table was pulled from immuneACCESS by TCRdb, which kept in-frame rearrangements only. Such tables lose some clones; where checked, under half of the loss comes from unresolved V genes, and the rest has no known cause. V and J calls and clone size are those listed in that table; D and trimming were worked out from the DNA. Recorded for this sample are approximately 13,000 clones; 52% of them occurred a single time. Of the sample, around 16% is held by the ten largest clones.

Points the paper makes about the study in general: The model for predicting response that combines TCR metrics with mutation burden needs to be validated in larger, independent patient cohorts.

Counted from cysteine to phenylalanine, this CDR3 has 13 amino acids. Left in the record is the CDR3 DNA by itself, 39 bases read in frame from the first base. Trimming takes 2 bases off V and 5 bases off J; junction bases not matched to a gene: 1. CDR1 and CDR2, per the germline V gene, are SGDLS and YYNGEE. The treatment or condition label, read with the paper, signifies: randomized to nivolumab then ipilimumab (arm A) or the reverse (arm B). None of the patients in the trial had previously been given DNA-damaging chemotherapy. Thawed PBMCs were sorted on a FACS Aria II flow cytometer to isolate live CD3+CD8+ cells negative for CD19 and CD56. The samples were obtained from melanoma patients enrolled in CheckMate 064, an open-label, randomized phase II trial testing sequential checkpoint blockade. Peripheral blood mononuclear cells were obtained through leukapheresis, purified using Ficoll-Paque, and frozen in human serum containing approximately 9.3% DMSO. Immediately after sorting, the purity of sorted blood CD3+CD8+ cells was verified to be >95%, after which DNA was extracted.

This TCR was recovered from a human donor with melanoma. The chain links TRBV9 with TRBJ2-1; 7 junctional bases match TRBD1. This sample comprised CD8+ T cells sorted from blood (inferred from file names), obtained from a patient given nivolumab and ipilimumab in sequence. The CDR3 in this case is CASSVQGDNEQFF. The DNA sequence is given as TGTGCCAGCAGCGTCCAGGGGGACAATGAGCAGTTCTTC.